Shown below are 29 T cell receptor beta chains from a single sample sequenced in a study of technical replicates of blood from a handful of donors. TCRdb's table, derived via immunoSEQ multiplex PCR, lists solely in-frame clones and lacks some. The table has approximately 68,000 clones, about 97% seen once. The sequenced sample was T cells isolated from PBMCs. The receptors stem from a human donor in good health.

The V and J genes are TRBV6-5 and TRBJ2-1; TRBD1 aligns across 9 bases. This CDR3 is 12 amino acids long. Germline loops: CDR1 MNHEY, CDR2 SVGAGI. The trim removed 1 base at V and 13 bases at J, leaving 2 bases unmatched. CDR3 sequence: CASSYWGQGQFF. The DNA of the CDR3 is TGTGCCAGCAGTTACTGGGGACAGGGACAGTTCTTC.

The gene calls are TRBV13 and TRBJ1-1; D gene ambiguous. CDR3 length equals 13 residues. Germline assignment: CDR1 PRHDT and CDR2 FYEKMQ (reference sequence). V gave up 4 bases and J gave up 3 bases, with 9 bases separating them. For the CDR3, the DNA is TGTGCCAGCAGCTCATTCCGGGACACTGAAGCTTTCTTT. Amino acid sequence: CASSSFRDTEAFF.

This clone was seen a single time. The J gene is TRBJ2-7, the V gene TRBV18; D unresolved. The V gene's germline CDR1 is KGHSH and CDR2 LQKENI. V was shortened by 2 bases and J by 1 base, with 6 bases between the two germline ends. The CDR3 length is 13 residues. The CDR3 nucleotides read TGTGCCAGCTCACCAGTTTCATCCTACGAGCAGTACTTC. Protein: CASSPVSSYEQYF.

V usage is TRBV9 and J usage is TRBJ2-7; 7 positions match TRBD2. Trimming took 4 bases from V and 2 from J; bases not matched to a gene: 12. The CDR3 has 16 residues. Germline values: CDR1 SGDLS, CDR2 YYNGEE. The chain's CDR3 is CASSRQGASGTYEQYF. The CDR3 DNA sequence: TGTGCCAGCAGCCGCCAAGGGGCCAGCGGGACCTACGAGCAGTACTTC.

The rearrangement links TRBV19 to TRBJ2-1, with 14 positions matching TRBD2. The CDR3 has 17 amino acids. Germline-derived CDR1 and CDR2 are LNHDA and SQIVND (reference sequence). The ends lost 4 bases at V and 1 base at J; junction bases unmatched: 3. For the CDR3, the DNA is TGTGCCAGTAGTACCAGGACTAGCGGGAGGTCCTACAATGAGCAGTTCTTC. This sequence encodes CASSTRTSGRSYNEQFF.

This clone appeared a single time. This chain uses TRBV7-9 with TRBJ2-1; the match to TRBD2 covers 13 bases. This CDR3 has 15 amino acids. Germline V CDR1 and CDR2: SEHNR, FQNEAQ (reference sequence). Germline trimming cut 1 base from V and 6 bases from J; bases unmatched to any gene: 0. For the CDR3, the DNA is TGTGCCAGCAGCTTAGGGACTAGCGGGAGCAATGAGCAGTTCTTC. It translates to CASSLGTSGSNEQFF. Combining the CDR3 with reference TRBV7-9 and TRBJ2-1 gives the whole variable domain DTGVSQNPRHKITKRGQNVTFRCDPISEHNRLYWYRQTLGQGPEFLTYFQNEAQLEKSRLLSDRFSAERPKGSFSTLEIQRTEQGDSAMYLCASSLGTSGSNEQFFGPGTRLTVL.

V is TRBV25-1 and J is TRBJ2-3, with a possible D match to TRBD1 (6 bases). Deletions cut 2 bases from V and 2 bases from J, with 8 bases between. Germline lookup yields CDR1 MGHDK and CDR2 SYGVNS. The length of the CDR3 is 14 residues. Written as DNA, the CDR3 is TGTGCCAGCAGTGAACAGGGACACACAGATACGCAGTATTTT. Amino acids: CASSEQGHTDTQYF.

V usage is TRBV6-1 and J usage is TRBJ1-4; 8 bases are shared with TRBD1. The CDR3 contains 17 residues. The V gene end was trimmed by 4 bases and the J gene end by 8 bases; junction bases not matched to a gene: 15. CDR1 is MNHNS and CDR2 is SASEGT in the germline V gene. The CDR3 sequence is CASSGVSEVDRDEKLFF. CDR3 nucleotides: TGTGCCAGCAGTGGAGTATCCGAAGTGGACAGGGACGAAAAACTGTTTTTT.

The CDR3 coding sequence is TGTGCCAGCAGCTTAGGGCTAGCGGGCATATCCACCGGGGAGCTGTTTTTT. It yields the protein CASSLGLAGISTGELFF. This chain connects TRBV7-9 to TRBJ2-2, with 8 positions matching TRBD2. From germline, CDR1 is SEHNR and CDR2 FQNEAQ (reference sequence). The CDR3 runs to 17 residues. Losses at the gene ends were 1 base for V and 4 bases for J; bases not matched to a gene: 8.

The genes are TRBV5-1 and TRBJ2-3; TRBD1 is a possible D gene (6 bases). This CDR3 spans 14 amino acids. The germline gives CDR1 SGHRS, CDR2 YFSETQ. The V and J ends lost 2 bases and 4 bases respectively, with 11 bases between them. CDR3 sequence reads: CASSFDRPPDTQYF. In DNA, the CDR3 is TGCGCCAGCAGCTTCGACAGGCCCCCAGATACGCAGTATTTT.

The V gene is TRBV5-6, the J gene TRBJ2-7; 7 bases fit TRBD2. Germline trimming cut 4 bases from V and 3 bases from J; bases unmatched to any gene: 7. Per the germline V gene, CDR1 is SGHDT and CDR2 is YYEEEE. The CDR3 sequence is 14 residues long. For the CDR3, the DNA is TGTGCCAGCAGCCCGGCCGGACTAGTCTACGAGCAGTACTTC. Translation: CASSPAGLVYEQYF.

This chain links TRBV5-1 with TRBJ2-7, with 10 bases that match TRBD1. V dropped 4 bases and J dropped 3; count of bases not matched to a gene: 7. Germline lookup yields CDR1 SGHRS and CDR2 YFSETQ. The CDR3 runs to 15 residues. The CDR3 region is CASSEWDRGVYEQYF. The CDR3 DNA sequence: TGCGCCAGCAGCGAATGGGACAGGGGCGTCTACGAGCAGTACTTC.

Written as DNA, the CDR3 is TGCAGCACCGGTAGGACAGGGAGCACAGATACGCAGTATTTT. It yields the protein CSTGRTGSTDTQYF. V usage is TRBV29-1 and J usage is TRBJ2-3; 8 nucleotides agree with TRBD1. V was clipped by 8 bases and J by 0 bases; unmatched bases: 7. Germline CDR1 SQVTM, CDR2 ANQGSEA. The CDR3 is made up of 14 amino acids.

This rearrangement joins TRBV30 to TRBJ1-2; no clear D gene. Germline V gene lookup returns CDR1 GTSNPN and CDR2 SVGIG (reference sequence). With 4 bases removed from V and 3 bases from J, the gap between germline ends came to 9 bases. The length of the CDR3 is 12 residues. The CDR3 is CAWITVHYGYTF. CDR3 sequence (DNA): TGTGCCTGGATTACGGTCCACTATGGCTACACCTTC.

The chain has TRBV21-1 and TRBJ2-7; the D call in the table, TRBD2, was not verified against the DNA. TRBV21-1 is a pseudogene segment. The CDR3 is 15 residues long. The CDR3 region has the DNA TGTGCCAGCAGCCAGGGACTAGCGTTTACCTACGAGCAGTACTTC. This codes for CASSQGLAFTYEQYF.

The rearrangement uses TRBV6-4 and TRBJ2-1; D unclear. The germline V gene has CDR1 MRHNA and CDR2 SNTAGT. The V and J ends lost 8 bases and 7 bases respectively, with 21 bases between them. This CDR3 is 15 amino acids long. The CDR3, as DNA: TGTGCCAGCGCGATAACAAGTTCCAGCGCGAATGAGCAGTTCTTC. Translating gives CASAITSSSANEQFF.

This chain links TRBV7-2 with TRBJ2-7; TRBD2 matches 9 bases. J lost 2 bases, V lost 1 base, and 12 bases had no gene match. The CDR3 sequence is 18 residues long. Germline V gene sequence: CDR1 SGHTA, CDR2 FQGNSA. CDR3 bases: TGTGCCAGCAGCTTAGGCGCGGGAGGGATTTCCCTACCCTACGAGCAGTACTTC. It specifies CASSLGAGGISLPYEQYF.

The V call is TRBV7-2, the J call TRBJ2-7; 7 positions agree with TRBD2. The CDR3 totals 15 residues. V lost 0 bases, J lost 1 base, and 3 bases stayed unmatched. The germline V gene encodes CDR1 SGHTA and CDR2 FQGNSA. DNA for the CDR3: TGTGCCAGCAGCTTAGCGGGAGGGCCTTCCTACGAGCAGTACTTC. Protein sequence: CASSLAGGPSYEQYF.

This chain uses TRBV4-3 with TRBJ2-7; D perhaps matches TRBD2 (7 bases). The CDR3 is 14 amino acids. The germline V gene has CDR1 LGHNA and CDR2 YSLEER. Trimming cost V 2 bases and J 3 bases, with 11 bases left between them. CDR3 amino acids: CASSQRGGYYEQYF. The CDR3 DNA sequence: TGCGCCAGCAGCCAAAGGGGGGGATACTACGAGCAGTACTTC.

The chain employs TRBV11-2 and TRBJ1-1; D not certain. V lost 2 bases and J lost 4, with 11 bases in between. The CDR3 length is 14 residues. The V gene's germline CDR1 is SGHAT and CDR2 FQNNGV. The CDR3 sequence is CASSLMPGRTEAFF. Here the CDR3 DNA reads TGTGCCAGCAGCTTAATGCCGGGTCGCACTGAAGCTTTCTTT.

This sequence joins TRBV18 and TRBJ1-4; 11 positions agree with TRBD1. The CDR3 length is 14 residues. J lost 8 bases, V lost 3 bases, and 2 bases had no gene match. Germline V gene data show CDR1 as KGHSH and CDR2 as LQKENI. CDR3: CASSPGTGGEKLFF. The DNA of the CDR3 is TGTGCCAGCTCACCCGGGACAGGGGGGGAAAAACTGTTTTTT.

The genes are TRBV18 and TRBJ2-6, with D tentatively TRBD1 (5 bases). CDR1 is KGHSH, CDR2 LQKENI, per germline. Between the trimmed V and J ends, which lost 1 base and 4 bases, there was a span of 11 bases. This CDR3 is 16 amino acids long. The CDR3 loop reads CASSPRQGSGANVLTF. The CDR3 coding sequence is TGTGCCAGCTCACCACGGCAGGGCTCCGGGGCCAACGTCCTGACTTTC.

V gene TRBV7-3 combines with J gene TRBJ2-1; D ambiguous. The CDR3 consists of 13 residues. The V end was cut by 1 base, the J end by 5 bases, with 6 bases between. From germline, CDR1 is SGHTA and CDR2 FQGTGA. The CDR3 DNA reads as TGTGCCAGCAGCTTAAATTCGGACAATGAGCAGTTCTTC. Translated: CASSLNSDNEQFF.

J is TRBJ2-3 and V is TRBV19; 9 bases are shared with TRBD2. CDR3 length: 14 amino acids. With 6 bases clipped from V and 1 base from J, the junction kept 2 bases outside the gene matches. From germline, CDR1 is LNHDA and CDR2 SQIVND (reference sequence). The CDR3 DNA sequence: TGTGCCAGTAGGTCTAGCGGGGGCACAGATACGCAGTATTTT. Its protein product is CASRSSGGTDTQYF.

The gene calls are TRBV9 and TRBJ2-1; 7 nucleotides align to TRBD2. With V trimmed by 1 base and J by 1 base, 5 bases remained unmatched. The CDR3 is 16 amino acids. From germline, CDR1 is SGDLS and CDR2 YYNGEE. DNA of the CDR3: TGTGCCAGCAGCGTAACTGCGGGAGAATCCTACAATGAGCAGTTCTTC. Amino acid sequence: CASSVTAGESYNEQFF.

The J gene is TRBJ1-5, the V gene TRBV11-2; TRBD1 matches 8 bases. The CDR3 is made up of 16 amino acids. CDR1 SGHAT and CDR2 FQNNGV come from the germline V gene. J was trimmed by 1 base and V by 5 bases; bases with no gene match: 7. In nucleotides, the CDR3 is TGTGCCAGCAGCCCCCTCAGGGGGCAGAGCAATCAGCCCCAGCATTTT. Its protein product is CASSPLRGQSNQPQHF. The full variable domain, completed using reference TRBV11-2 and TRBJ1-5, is EAGVAQSPRYKIIEKRQSVAFWCNPISGHATLYWYQQILGQGPKLLIQFQNNGVVDDSQLPKDRFSAERLKGVDSTLKIQPAKLEDSAVYLCASSPLRGQSNQPQHFGDGTRLSIL.

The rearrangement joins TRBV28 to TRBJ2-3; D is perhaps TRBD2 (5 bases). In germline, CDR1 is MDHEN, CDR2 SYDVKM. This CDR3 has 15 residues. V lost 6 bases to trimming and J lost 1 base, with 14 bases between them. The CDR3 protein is CASRFGGGGTDTQYF. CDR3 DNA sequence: TGTGCCAGCAGGTTTGGAGGTGGGGGCACAGATACGCAGTATTTT.

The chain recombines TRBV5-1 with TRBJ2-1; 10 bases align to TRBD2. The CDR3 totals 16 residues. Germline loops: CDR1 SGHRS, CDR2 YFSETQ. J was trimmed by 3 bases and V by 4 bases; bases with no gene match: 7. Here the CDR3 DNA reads TGCGCCAGCAGCGATAGAACTAGCGGGAACTACAATGAGCAGTTCTTC. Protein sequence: CASSDRTSGNYNEQFF.

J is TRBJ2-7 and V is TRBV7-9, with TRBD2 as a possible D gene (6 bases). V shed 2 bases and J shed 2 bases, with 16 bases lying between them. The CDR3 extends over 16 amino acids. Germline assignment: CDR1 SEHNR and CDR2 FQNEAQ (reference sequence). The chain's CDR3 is CASSLSSLASTYEQYF. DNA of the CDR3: TGTGCCAGCAGCTTAAGTTCGCTAGCGTCAACCTACGAGCAGTACTTC.